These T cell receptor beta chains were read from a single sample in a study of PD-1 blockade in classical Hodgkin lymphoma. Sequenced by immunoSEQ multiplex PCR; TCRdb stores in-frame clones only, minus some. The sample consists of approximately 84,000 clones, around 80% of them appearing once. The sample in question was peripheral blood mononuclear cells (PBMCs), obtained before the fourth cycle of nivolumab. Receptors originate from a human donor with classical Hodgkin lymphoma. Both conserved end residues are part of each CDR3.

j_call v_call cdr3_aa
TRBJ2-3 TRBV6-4 CASSTQGSSTDTQYF
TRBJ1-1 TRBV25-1 CASSRQGGAFF
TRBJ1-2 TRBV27 CASSLSMAGYYGYTF
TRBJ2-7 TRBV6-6 CASSLDGSYEQYF
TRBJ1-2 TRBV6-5 CATATGNYGYTF
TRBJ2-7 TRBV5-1 CASSSGASVSYEQYF
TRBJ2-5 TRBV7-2 CASSLAVGFQETQYF
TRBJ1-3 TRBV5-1 CASSLAKKRGEAGNTIYF
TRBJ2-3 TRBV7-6 CASSLELLAGGSDTQYF
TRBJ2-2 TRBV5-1 CASSSTSMSTGELFF
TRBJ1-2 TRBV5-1 CASSPTLPGRSYTF
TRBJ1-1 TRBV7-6 CASSLVAAGNEAFF
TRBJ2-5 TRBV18 CASSPQETQYF
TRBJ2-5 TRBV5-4 CASSFVLKSGQETQYF
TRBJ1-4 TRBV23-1 CASSQSGTVQNEKLFF
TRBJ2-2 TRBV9 CASRGLADTGELFF
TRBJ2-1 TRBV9 CASSVDLGAGYNEQFF
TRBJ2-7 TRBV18 CASSPSLGASRSLDEQYF
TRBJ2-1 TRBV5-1 CASSLTAPLNEQFF
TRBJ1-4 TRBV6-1 CASSFPTNEKLFF
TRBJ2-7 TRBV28 CASKGRGRSEQYF
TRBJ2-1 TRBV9 CASSVGTTRNNNEQFF
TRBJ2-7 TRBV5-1 CASSLASGAIYEQYF
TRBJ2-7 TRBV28 CASEIQGSGEQYF
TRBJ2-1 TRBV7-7 CASSLLREGEQFF
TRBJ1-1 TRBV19 CASSPDRGQDTEAFF
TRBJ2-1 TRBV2 CASSVLAETKYNEQFF
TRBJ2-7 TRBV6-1 CASTYIYEQYF